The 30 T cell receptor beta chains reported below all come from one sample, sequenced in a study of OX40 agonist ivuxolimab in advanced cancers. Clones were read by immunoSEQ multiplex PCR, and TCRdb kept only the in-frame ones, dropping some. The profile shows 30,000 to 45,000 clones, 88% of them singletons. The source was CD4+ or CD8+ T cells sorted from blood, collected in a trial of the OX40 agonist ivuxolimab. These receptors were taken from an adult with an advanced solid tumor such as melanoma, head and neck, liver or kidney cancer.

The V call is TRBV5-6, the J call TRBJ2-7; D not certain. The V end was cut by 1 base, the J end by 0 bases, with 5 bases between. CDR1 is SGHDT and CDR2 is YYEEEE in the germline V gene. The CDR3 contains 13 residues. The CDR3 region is CASSLTYSYEQYF. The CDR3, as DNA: TGTGCCAGCAGCTTGACCTACTCCTACGAGCAGTACTTC.

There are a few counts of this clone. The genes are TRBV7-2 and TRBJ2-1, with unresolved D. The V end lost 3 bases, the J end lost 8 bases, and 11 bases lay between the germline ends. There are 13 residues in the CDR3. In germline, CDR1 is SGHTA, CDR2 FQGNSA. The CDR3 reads CASSLLSGDEQFF. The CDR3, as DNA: TGTGCCAGCAGCTTGCTCTCGGGCGATGAGCAGTTCTTC.

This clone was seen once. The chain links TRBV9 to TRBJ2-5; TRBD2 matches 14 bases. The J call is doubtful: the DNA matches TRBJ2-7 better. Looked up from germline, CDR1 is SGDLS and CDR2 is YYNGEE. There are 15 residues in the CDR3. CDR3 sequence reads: CASSIGTSGSYEQYF. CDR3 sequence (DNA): TGTGCCAGCAGCATCGGGACTAGCGGGAGTTACGAGCAGTACTTC.

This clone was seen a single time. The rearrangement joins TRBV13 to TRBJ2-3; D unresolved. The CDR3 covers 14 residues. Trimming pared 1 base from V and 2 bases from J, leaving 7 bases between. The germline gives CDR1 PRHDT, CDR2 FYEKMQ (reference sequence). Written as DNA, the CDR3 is TGTGCCAGCAGCTTAGCAACCAACACAGATACGCAGTATTTT. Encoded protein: CASSLATNTDTQYF.

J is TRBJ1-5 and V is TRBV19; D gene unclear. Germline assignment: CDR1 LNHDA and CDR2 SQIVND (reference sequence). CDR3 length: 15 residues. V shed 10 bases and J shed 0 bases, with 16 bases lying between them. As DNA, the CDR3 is TGTGCCACCATCGGCCCGACTTATAGCAATCAGCCCCAGCATTTT. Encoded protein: CATIGPTYSNQPQHF.

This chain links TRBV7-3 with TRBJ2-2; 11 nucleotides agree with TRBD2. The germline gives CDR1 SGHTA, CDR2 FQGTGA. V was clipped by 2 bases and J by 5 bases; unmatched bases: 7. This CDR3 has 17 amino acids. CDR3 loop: CASSLVGLAGGTGELFF. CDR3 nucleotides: TGTGCCAGCAGCTTAGTCGGGCTAGCGGGAGGTACCGGGGAGCTGTTTTTT.

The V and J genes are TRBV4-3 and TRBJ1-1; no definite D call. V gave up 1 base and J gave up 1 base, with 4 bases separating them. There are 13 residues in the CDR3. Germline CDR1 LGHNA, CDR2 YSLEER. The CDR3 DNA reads TGCGCCAGCAGCCAAGGTAGGAACACTGAAGCTTTCTTT. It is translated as CASSQGRNTEAFF.

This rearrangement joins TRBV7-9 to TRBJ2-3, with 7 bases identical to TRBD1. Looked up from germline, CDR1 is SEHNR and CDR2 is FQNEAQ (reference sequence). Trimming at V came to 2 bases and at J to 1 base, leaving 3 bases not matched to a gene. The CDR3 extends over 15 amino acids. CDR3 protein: CASSLFTGGTDTQYF. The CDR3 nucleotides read TGTGCCAGCAGCTTATTTACAGGGGGCACAGATACGCAGTATTTT.

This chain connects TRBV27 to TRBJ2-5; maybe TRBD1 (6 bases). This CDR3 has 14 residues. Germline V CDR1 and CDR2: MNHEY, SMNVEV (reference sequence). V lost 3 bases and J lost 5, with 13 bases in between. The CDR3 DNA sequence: TGTGCCAGCAGTTTCAGCGGACAGCAGGAGACCCAGTACTTC. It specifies CASSFSGQQETQYF.

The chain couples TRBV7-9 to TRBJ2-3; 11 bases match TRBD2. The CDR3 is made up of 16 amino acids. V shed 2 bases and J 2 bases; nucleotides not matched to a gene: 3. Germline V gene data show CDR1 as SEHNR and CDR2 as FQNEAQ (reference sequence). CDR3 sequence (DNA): TGTGCCAGCAGCTTAAGACTAGCGGGAACCACAGATACGCAGTATTTT. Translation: CASSLRLAGTTDTQYF.

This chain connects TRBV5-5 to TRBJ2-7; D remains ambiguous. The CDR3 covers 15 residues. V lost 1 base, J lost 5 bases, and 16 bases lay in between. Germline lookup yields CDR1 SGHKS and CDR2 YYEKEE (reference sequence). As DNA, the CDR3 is TGTGCCAGCAGCTTGTATGAGACGTTGTCGAACGAGCAGTACTTC. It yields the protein CASSLYETLSNEQYF.

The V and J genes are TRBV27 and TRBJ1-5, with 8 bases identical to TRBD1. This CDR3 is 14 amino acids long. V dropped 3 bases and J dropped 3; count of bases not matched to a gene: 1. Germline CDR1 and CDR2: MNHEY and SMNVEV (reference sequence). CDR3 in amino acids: CASSLDRVNQPQHF. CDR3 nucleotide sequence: TGTGCCAGCAGTTTGGACAGGGTCAATCAGCCCCAGCATTTT.

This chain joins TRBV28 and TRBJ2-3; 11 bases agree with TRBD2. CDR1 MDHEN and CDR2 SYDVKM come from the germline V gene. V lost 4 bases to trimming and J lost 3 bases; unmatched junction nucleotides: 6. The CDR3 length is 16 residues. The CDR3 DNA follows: TGTGCCAGCAGTTACCTAGCGGGAGGTGGGACAGATACGCAGTATTTT. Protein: CASSYLAGGGTDTQYF.

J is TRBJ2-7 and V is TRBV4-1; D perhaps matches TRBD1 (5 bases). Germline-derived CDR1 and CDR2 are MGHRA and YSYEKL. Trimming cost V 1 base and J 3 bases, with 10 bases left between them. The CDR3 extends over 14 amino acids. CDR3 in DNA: TGCGCCAGCAGCCAAGGGTACACAGGCTACGAGCAGTACTTC. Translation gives CASSQGYTGYEQYF.

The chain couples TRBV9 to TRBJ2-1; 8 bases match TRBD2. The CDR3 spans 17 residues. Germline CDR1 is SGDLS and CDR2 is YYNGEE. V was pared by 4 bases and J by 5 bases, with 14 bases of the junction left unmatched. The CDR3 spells CASSPRGGGIADNEQFF. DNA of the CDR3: TGTGCCAGCAGCCCCCGGGGGGGCGGGATAGCGGACAATGAGCAGTTCTTC.

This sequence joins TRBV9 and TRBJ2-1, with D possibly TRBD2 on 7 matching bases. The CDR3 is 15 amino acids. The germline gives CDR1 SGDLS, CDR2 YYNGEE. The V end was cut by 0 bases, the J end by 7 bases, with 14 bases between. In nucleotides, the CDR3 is TGTGCCAGCAGCGTAGAGGGGGGGCCCAGGAATGAGCAGTTCTTC. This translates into CASSVEGGPRNEQFF. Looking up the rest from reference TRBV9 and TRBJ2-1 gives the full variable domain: DSGVTQTPKHLITATGQRVTLRCSPRSGDLSVYWYQQSLDQGLQFLIQYYNGEERAKGNILERFSAQQFPDLHSELNLSSLELGDSALYFCASSVEGGPRNEQFFGPGTRLTVL.

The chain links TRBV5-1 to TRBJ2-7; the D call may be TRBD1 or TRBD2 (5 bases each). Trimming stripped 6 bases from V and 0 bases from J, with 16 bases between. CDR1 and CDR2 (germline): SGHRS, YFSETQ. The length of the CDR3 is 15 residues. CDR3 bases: TGCGCCAGCACCGCAGGGACGGCGAACTCCTACGAGCAGTACTTC. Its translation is CASTAGTANSYEQYF.

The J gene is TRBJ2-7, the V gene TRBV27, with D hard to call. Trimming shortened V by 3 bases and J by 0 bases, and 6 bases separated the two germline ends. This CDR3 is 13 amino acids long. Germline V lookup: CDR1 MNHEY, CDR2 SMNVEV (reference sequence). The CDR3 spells CASSFASSYEQYF. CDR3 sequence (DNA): TGTGCCAGCAGTTTCGCTAGCTCCTACGAGCAGTACTTC.

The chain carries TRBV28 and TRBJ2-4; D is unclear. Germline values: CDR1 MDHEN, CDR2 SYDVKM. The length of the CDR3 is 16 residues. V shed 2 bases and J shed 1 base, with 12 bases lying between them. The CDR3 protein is CASSLGQDDAKNIQYF. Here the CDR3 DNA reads TGTGCCAGCAGTTTAGGGCAGGACGACGCCAAAAACATTCAGTACTTC.

The CDR3 DNA follows: TGTGCCAGCAGCTTAGATCCGGGACAGCGTTATGGCTACACCTTC. Protein product: CASSLDPGQRYGYTF. The rearrangement uses TRBV11-2 and TRBJ1-2; 7 bases match TRBD1. This CDR3 contains 15 residues. J lost 5 bases, V lost 0 bases, and 6 bases had no gene match. CDR1 SGHAT and CDR2 FQNNGV come from the germline V gene.

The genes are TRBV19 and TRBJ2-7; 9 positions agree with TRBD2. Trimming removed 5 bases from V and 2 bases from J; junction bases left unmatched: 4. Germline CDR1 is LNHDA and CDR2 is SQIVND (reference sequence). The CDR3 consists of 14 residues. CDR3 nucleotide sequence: TGTGCCAGTAGTTGGGTAGCGGGAGCCTACGAGCAGTACTTC. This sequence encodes CASSWVAGAYEQYF.

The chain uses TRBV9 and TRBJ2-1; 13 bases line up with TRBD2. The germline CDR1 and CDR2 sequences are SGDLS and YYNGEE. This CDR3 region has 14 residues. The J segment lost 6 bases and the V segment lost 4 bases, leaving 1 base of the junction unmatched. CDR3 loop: CASSRTSGSNEQFF. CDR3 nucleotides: TGTGCCAGCAGCCGGACTAGCGGGAGCAATGAGCAGTTCTTC.

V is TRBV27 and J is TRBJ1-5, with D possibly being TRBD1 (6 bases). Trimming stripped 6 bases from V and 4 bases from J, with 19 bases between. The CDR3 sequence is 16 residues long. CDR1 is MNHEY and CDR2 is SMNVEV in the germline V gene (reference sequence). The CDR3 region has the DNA TGTGCCAGCAGGCCCGACAGGAGGATTAAAAATCAGCCCCAGCATTTT. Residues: CASRPDRRIKNQPQHF.

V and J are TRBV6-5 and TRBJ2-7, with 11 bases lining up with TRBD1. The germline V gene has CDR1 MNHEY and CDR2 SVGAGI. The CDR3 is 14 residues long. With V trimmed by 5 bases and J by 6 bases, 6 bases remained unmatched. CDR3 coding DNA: TGTGCCAGCAGTCCGGGACAGGGGGTGGTCGAGCAGTACTTC. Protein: CASSPGQGVVEQYF.

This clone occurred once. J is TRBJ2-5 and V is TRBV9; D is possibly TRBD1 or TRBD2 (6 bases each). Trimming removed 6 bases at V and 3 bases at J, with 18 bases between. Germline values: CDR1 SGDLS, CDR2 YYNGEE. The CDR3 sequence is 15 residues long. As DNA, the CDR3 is TGTGCCAGCACCCCCGGGTGGGGGGCGAAAGAGACCCAGTACTTC. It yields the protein CASTPGWGAKETQYF.

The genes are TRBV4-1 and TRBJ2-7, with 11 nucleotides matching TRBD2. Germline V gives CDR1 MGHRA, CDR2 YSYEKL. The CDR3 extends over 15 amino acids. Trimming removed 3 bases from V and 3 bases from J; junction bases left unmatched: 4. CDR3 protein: CASSHGTSGGYEQYF. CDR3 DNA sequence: TGCGCCAGCAGCCACGGGACTAGCGGTGGCTACGAGCAGTACTTC.

CDR3 loop: CASSLWDTEPNQPQHF. The CDR3 coding sequence is TGTGCCAGCAGCTTGTGGGACACCGAGCCCAATCAGCCCCAGCATTTT. The V call is TRBV5-8, the J call TRBJ1-5; weak D call: TRBD1 (6 bases). There are 16 residues in the CDR3. V lost 1 base, J lost 3 bases, and 14 bases lay in between. The V gene's germline CDR1 is SGHTS and CDR2 YDEGEE.

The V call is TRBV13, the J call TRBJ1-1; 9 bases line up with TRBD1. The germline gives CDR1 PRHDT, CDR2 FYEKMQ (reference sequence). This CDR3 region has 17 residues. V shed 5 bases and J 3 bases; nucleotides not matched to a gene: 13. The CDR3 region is CASSIRDREVVDTEAFF. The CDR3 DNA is TGTGCCAGCAGCATCCGGGACAGGGAAGTGGTGGACACTGAAGCTTTCTTT.

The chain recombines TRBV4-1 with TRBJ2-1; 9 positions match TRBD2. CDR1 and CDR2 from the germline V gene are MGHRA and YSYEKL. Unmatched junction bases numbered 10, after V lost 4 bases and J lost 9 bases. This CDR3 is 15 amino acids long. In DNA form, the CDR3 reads TGCGCCAGCAGCCGGGGTAGCGGGAGCGTGGGTGAGCAGTTCTTC. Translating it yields CASSRGSGSVGEQFF.

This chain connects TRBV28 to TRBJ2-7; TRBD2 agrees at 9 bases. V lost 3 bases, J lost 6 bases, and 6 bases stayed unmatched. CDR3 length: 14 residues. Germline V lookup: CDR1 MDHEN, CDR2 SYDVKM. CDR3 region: CASSFRREGTEQYF. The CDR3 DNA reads TGTGCCAGCAGTTTTAGGCGGGAGGGAACCGAGCAGTACTTC.